What follows is one T cell receptor (beta chain) and its context. Assay used: immunoSEQ multiplex PCR; TCRdb lists only in-frame clones, some missing. The data hold about 240,000 clones, with roughly 83% observed a single time. With 4 bases clipped from V and 6 bases from J, the junction kept 4 bases outside the gene matches. Germline loops: CDR1 SGHRS, CDR2 YFSETQ. The CDR3 covers 14 residues. This specimen belongs to a study of blood T cell repertoires in COVID-19. For the study at large: From T cells, B-cell-depleted T cells, or PBMCs came the material, which was cDNA or gDNA.

Sequenced: peripheral blood. The chain links TRBV5-1 to TRBJ2-1; 10 bases match TRBD1. This sequence was found in a man older than 75 with acute or convalescent COVID-19. The CDR3 sequence is CASSQGQGTNEQFF. Written as DNA, the CDR3 is TGCGCCAGCAGCCAGGGACAGGGGACCAATGAGCAGTTCTTC.